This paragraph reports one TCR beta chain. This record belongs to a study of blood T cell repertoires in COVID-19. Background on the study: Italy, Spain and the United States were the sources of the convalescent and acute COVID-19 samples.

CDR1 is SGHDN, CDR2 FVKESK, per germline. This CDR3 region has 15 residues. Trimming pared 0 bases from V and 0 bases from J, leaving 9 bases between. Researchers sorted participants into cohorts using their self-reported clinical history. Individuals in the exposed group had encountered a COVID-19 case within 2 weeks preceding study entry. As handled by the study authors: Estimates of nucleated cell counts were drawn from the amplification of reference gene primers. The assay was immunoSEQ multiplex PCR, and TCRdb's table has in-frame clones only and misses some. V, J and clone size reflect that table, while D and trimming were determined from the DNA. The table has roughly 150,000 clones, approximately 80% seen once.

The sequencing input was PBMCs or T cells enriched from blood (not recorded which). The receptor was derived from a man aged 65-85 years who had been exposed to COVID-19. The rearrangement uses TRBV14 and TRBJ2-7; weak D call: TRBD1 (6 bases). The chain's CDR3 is CASSQETGSSYEQYF. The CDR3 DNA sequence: TGTGCCAGCAGCCAAGAGACAGGTAGCTCCTACGAGCAGTACTTC.